This T cell receptor (beta chain) was recorded in a study of T cell repertoires in cytomegalovirus infection. TCRdb redid the calling of the reads with MiXCR, one entry per CDR3 protein. The sample consists of roughly 340,000 distinct CDR3 sequences, under 35% of them appearing once. As to this clonotype: No antigen is known for it.

Material: cultured PBMCs, obtained from culture after CMV antigen stimulation. This clonotype originated in a human donor in good health (CMV status not recorded). Some clones in this sample may be carry-over from other donors' samples.

DNA of the CDR3: TGTGCCAGCAGCCCAAGGGGGGTCTCTTACAATGAGCAGTTCTTC. It is translated as CASSPRGVSYNEQFF. This sequence joins TRBV11-3 and TRBJ2-1, with D possibly called TRBD1 or TRBD2 (6 bases each). The CDR3 has 15 amino acids. Trimming shortened V by 5 bases and J by 4 bases, and 15 bases separated the two germline ends. In germline, CDR1 is SGHNT, CDR2 YENEEA.